These T cell receptor beta chains were read from a single sample in a study of blood T cell repertoires in COVID-19. The data were produced by immunoSEQ multiplex PCR, yet TCRdb's version contains in-frame clones alone and is incomplete. In the table there are about 320,000 clones, more than 70% of which are singletons. The sequencing input was peripheral blood. These receptor sequences come from a woman in her 30s with COVID-19, enrolled during active disease. The conserved cysteine and the conserved F or W are not part of the CDR3 here.

V	J	length	CDR3
TRBV20-1	TRBJ2-7	13	SASQPTGGSYEQY
TRBV6-5	TRBJ1-6	12	ASSPDSVNSPLH
TRBV7-8	TRBJ1-5	12	ASSSRTGHQPQH
TRBV7-9	TRBJ2-1	15	ASSPPPEERSWNEQF
TRBV25-1	TRBJ1-1	14	ASSEKAVEGNTEAF
TRBV19	TRBJ2-2	12	ASNTRGLTGELF
TRBV7-9	TRBJ2-3	16	ASSTPDGAGLATDTQY
TRBV19	TRBJ1-6	11	ASSLGGSSPLH
TRBV9	TRBJ2-1	14	ASSSRPRGAYNEQF
TRBV3-1/TRBV3-2	TRBJ1-3	10	ASSGQGFPIY
TRBV7-9	TRBJ1-1	11	ASRETSNTEAF
TRBV10-3	TRBJ1-2	12	AIREGAANYGYT
TRBV14	TRBJ1-1	9	ASSQAGEAF
TRBV27	TRBJ1-1	12	ASSLSRAGTEAF